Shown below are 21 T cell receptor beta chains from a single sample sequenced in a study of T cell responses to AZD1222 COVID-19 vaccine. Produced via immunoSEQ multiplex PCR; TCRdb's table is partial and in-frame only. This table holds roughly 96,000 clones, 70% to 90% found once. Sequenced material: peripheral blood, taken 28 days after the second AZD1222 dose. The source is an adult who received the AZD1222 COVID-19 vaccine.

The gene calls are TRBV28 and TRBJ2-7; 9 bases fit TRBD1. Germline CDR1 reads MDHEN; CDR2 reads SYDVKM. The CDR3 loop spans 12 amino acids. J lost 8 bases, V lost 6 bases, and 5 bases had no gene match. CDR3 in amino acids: CASRGQGYQQYF. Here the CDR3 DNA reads TGTGCCAGCAGGGGACAGGGATATCAGCAGTACTTC.

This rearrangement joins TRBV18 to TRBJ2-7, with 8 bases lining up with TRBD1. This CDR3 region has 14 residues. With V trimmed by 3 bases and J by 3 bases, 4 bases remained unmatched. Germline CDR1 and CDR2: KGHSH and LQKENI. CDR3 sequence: CASSPSQGVYEQYF. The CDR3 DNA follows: TGTGCCAGCTCACCGTCACAGGGGGTCTACGAGCAGTACTTC.

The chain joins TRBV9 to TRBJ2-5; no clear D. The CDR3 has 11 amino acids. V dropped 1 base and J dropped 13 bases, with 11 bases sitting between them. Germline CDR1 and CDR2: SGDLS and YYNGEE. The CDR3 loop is CASSVTKGLYF. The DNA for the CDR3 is TGTGCCAGCAGCGTAACCAAAGGTCTGTACTTC.

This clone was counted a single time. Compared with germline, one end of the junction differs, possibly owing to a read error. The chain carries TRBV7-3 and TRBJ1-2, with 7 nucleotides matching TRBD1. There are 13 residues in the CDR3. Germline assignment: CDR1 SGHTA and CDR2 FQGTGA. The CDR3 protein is CASSLSGGIDRVF. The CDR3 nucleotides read TGTGCCAGCAGCTTATCTGGGGGGATCGACAGGGTATTC.

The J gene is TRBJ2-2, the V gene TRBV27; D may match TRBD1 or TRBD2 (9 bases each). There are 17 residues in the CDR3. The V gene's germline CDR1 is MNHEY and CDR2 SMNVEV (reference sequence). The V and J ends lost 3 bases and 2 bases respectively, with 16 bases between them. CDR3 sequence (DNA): TGTGCCAGCAGTTTGCGGGGGGGACAGGGTAACACCGGGGAGCTGTTTTTT. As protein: CASSLRGGQGNTGELFF.

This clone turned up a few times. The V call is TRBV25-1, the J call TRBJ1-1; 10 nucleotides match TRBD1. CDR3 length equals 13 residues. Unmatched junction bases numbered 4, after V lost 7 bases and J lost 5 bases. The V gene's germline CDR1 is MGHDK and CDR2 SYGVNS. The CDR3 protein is CASTGQGETEAFF. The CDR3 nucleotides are TGTGCCAGCACCGGACAGGGGGAGACTGAAGCTTTCTTT.

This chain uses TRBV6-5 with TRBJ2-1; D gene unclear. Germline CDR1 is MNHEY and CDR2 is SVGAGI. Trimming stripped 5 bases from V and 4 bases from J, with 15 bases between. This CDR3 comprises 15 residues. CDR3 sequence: CASSPAGYLYNEQFF. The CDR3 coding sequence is TGTGCCAGCAGTCCTGCCGGTTACCTTTACAATGAGCAGTTCTTC.

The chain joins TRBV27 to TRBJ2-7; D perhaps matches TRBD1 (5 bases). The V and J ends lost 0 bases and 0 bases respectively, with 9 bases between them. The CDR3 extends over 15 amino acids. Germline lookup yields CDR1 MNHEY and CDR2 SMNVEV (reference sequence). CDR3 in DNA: TGTGCCAGCAGTTTATCAGGTCAGGGCTCCTACGAGCAGTACTTC. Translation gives CASSLSGQGSYEQYF.

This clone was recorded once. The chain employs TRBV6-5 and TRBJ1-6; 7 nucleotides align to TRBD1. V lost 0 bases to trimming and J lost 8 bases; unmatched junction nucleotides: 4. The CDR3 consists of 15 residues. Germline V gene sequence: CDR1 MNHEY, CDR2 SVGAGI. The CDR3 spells CASSYSYRGDSPLHF. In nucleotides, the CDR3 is TGTGCCAGCAGTTACTCGTACAGGGGCGATTCACCCCTCCACTTT.

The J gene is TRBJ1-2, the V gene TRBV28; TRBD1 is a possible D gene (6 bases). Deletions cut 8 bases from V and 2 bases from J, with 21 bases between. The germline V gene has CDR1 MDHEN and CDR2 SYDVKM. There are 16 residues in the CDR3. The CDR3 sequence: CASSTPGGGGNYGYTF. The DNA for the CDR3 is TGTGCCAGCTCTACACCCGGCGGGGGGGGCAACTATGGCTACACCTTC.

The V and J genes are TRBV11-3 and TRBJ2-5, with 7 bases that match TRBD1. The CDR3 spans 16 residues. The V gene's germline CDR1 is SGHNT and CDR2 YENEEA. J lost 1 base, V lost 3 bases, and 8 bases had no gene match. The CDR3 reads CASSFSRTGAQETQYF. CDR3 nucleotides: TGTGCCAGCAGCTTTAGTCGCACAGGGGCCCAAGAGACCCAGTACTTC.

Here the CDR3 reads CASSYGGSNEKLFF. CDR3 coding DNA: TGTGCCAGCAGTTACGGGGGCTCTAATGAAAAACTGTTTTTT. This sequence joins TRBV6-6 and TRBJ1-4; the D gene is possibly TRBD1 (6 bases). Trimming removed 2 bases from V and 3 bases from J, with 7 bases in between. CDR3 length: 14 residues. Germline CDR1 MNHNY, CDR2 SVGAGI (reference sequence).

The CDR3 DNA follows: TGTGCCAGCAGTTCCGGTGGGACAGTCAACTATGGCTACACCTTC. Translation: CASSSGGTVNYGYTF. V usage is TRBV6-5 and J usage is TRBJ1-2; 7 nucleotides line up with TRBD1. Per the germline V gene, CDR1 is MNHEY and CDR2 is SVGAGI. This CDR3 is built from 15 residues. The V gene end was trimmed by 4 bases and the J gene end by 2 bases; junction bases not matched to a gene: 7.

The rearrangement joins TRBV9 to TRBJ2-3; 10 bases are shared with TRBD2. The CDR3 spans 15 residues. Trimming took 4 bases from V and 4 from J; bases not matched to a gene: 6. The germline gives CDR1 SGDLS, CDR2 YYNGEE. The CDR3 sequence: CASSPGTSVADTQYF. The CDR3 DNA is TGTGCCAGCAGCCCCGGGACTAGCGTAGCAGATACGCAGTATTTT.

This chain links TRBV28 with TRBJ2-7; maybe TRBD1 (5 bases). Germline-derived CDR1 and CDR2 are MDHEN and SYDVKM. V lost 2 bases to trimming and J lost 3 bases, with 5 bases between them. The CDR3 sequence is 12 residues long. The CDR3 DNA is TGTGCCAGCAGTTTAGACAGCTACGAGCAGTACTTC. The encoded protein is CASSLDSYEQYF.

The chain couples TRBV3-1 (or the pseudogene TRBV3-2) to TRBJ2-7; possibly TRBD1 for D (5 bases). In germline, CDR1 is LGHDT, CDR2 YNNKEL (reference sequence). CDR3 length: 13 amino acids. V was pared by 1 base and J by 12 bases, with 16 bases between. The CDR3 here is CASSQVVDGQRYF. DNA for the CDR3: TGTGCCAGCAGCCAAGTTGTTGACGGACAACGGTACTTC.

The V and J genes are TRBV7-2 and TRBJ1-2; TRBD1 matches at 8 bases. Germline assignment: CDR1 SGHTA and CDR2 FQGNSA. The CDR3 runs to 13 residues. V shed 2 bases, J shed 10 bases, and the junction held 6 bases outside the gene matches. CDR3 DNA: TGTGCCAGCAGCTTAAATCGACAGGGGTCCTACACCTTC. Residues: CASSLNRQGSYTF.

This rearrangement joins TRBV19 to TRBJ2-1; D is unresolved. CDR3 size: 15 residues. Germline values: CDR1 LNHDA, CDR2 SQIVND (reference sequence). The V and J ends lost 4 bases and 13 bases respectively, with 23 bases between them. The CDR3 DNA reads TGTGCCAGTAGTACTACTTCGGGTCGGCCCCGGATTCAGTTCTTC. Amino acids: CASSTTSGRPRIQFF.

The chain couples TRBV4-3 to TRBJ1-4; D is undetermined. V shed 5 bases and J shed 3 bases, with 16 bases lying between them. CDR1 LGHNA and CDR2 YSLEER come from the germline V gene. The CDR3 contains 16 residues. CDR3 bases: TGCGCCAGCAGCGCCGACGCGGGGAGTGCTAATGAAAAACTGTTTTTT. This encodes CASSADAGSANEKLFF.

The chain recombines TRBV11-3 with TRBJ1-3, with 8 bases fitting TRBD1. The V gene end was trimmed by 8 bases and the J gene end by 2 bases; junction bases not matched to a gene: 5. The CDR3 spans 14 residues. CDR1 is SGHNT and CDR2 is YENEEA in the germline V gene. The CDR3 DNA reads TGTGCCAGCTGTCAGGGGGCAACTGGAAACACCATATATTTT. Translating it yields CASCQGATGNTIYF.

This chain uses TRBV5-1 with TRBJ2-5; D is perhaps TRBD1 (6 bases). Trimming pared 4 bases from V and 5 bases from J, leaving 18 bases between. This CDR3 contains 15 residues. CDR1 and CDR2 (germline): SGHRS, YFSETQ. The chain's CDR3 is CASSQIQQGAETQYF. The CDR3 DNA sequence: TGCGCCAGCAGCCAGATCCAACAGGGCGCGGAGACCCAGTACTTC.